This T cell receptor beta chain came from a study of blood T cell repertoires in COVID-19. Patients from Seattle were sampled longitudinally, starting during active infection. Profiled with immunoSEQ multiplex PCR; TCRdb holds only in-frame clones, not every one. The sample contains about 200,000 clones, roughly 82% of which appear only once. The CDR3 loop spans 17 amino acids. With 4 bases removed from V and 4 bases from J, the gap between germline ends came to 20 bases. Germline CDR1 reads SGHDT; CDR2 reads YYEEEE. This chain connects TRBV5-6 to TRBJ2-2; tentatively, D is TRBD1 (6 bases). Source material: peripheral blood. The TCR comes from a woman aged 60-70 years with COVID-19, enrolled during active disease. CDR3 sequence (DNA): TGTGCCAGCAGCCCCGACGCCACAGGGATCGTCACCGGGGAGCTGTTTTTT. Translated, it gives CASSPDATGIVTGELFF.